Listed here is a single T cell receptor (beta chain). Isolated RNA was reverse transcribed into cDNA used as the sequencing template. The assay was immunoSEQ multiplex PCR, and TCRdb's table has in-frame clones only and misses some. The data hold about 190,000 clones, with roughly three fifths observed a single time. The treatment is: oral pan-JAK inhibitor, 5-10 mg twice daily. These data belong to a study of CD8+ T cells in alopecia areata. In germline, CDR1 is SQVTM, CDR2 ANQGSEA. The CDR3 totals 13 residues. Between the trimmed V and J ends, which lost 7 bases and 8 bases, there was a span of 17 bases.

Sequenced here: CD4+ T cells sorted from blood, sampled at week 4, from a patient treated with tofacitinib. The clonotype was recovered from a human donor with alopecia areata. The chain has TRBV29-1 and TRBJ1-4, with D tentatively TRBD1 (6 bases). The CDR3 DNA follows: TGCAGCGCTAGGGGGGGGTTCGGCGAAAAACTGTTTTTT. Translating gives CSARGGFGEKLFF.